This T cell receptor (beta chain) was retrieved from a study of persistence of HIV-infected CD4 T cells (dated by TCRdb to the early 2020s). Study-level background: The study isolated CMV- and HIV-1 Gag-responding CD4+ T cells from ART-treated individuals to examine antigen-driven clonal expansion of HIV-1-infected cells. Suppressive ART had been received by participants for a median of about eight years. Peripheral blood samples of up to about 200 mL were collected at multiple time points, except for a couple of participants, who underwent leukapheresis at a single time point. The TCR cluster analysis across participants included 8 participants for CMV and roughly seven participants for Gag. The clonality of all cells in each sorted population was measured by TCRbeta sequencing, and the clonality of infected cells was measured by proviral sequencing.

Broader findings and caveats from the paper: Bulk TCR analyses could not be restricted to the rare CMV-responding cells that actually carried HIV-1 proviruses. A correlation was observed between TCR oligoclonality and proviral oligoclonality within the same sorted populations. Antigen-responding cells were enriched for expanded CDR3beta sequences that were degenerate, which suggests that CD4+ responses to CMV and Gag underwent convergent selection. The study involved few individuals and tested only a limited range of antigens. Significantly lower TCRbeta richness was observed in CMV- and Gag-responding cells than in anti-CD3/anti-CD28-responding cells, and higher oligoclonality was observed in CMV-responding cells than in CD3/CD28-stimulated and Gag-responding cells.

The CDR1 and CDR2 encoded by the germline V gene are SGHTA and FQGNSA. Including cysteine and phenylalanine, the CDR3 has 15 amino acids. CDR3 DNA is the only sequence kept; it has 45 bases, read in frame from the first base. Trimmed from V: 2 bases; trimmed from J: 8 bases; junction bases lacking a gene match: 11. Of note for this clone: The clone's antigen remains unknown. One base away there is no much larger clone; base qualities are not given.

The treatment or condition label for this specimen denotes: suppressive antiretroviral therapy. Lysates of CMV-infected fibroblasts at around 10 ug/mL were used to stimulate the cells. Nonresponding CD40L-negative CD69-negative CD45RO-high memory CD4+ T cells were sorted as memory populations depleted of antigen-responding cells. Participants were HIV-1-infected adults who started suppressive ART during chronic infection. Plasma HIV-1 RNA had been undetectable (below 50 copies/mL) in participants for at least 4 years. To be included, a participant needed positive CMV serology and a CD4+ T cell count above 400 cells/uL. Before stimulation, PBMCs were isolated using density centrifugation and depleted of CD8+ T cells. For 15 to 20 hours, the CD8-depleted PBMCs were stimulated with anti-CD28/CD49d costimulation, a CD40-blocking antibody, and enfuvirtide to prevent new infections. Cell sorting was done on a Beckman Coulter MoFlo Legacy or XDP sorter, and dead cells were excluded with propidium iodide. Genomic DNA was extracted using the QIAamp DNA Mini Kit for samples with more than one million cells and using the Quick-DNA Microprep Kit for all other samples.

TCRbeta repertoires were sequenced from genomic DNA with the immunoSEQ hsTCRB assay version 4 in survey mode. Genomic DNA was diluted to around 9.2 ng/uL, using up to 1 ug per sample for TCRbeta sequencing. From the authors' description of their analysis: TCRbeta data analysis was done in ImmunoSeq Analyzer 3.0, and diversity was calculated on productive nucleotide rearrangements. Using the Immunarch R package, lower-bound TCR diversity was estimated with the improved Chao index and clonality was estimated with the Gini coefficient. When different nucleotide rearrangements encoded the same CDR3beta amino acid sequence, each rearrangement was treated as a distinct clonotype. Differential abundance analysis found TCRbeta sequences that were significantly enriched in antigen-responding cells compared with anti-CD3/anti-CD28-activated cells. Using predicted peptide-MHC specificity as the basis, GLIPH2 grouped TCRs into clusters, both for each participant individually and for the merged data sets that combined participants. TCRdb's version of the immuneACCESS table is confined to in-frame rearrangements and falls short of the full clone set. An unresolved V gene accounts for under half of the shortfall where checked; the remainder is of unknown origin. D and trimming come from the DNA, and the V and J calls and clone size come from that table. In this sample the table shows 48,000 or so clones, about 80% of which occur a single time. Clones ranked in the top ten supply about 3% of the sample.

The material sequenced was CD4+ T cells sorted from PBMCs after roughly 18-hour stimulation, taken from a patient who received antiretroviral therapy. Explained via the paper, the cell subset or site label denotes: CD40L-CD69- CD45RO-high memory CD4 T cells not responding to CMV lysate. The clonotype originates from an adult man with HIV who was CMV-seropositive. This chain is built from TRBV7-2 and TRBJ1-2, with TRBD1 matching 7 junction bases. The sequenced DNA: TGTGCCAGCAGCTTATCGCTAGGAGGGGGCCAGGGCTACACCTTC. This sequence encodes CASSLSLGGGQGYTF.